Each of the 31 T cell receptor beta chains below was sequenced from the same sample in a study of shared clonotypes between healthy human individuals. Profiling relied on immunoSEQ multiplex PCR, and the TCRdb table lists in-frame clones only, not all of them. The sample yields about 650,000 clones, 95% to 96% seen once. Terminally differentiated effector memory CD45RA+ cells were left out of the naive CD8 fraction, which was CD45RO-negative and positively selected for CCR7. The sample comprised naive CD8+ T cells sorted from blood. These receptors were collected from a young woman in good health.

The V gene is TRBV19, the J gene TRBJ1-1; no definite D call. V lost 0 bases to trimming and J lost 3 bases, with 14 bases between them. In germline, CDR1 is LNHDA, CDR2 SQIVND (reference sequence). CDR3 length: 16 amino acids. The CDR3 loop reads CASSIELGWLDTEAFF. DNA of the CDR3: TGTGCCAGTAGTATAGAGCTCGGGTGGTTGGACACTGAAGCTTTCTTT. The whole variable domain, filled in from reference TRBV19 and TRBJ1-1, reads DGGITQSPKYLFRKEGQNVTLSCEQNLNHDAMYWYRQDPGQGLRLIYYSQIVNDFQKGDIAEGYSVSREKKESFPLTVTSAQKNPTAFYLCASSIELGWLDTEAFFGQGTRLTVV.

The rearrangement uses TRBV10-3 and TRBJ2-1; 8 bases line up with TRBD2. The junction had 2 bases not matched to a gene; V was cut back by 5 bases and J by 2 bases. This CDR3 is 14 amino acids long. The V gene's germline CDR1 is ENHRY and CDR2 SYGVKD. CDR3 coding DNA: TGTGCCATCAGTCTGACTAGCGCCTACAATGAGCAGTTCTTC. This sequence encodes CAISLTSAYNEQFF.

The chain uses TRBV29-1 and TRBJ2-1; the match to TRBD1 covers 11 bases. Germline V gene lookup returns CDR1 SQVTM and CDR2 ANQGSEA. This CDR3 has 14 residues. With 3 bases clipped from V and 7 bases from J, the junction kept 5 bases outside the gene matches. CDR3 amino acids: CSVDRDRGKNEQFF. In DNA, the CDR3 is TGCAGCGTTGACCGGGACAGGGGGAAGAATGAGCAGTTCTTC.

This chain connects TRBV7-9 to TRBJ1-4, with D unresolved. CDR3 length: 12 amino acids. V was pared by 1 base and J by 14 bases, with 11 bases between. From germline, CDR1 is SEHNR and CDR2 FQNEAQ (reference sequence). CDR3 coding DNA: TGTGCCAGCAGCTTAGTTGGCAGCCCGCTGTTTTTT. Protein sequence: CASSLVGSPLFF.

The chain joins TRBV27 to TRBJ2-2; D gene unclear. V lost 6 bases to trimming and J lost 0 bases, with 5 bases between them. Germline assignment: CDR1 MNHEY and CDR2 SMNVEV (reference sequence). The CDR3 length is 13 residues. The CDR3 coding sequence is TGTGCCAGCAGCAACGCGAACACCGGGGAGCTGTTTTTT. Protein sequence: CASSNANTGELFF.

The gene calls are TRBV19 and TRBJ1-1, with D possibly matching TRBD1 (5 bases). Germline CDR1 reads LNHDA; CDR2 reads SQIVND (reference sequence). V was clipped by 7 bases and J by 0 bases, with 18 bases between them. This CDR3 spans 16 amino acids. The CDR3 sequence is CASISPGNSVNTEAFF. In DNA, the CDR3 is TGTGCCAGTATCTCCCCAGGGAACAGTGTGAACACTGAAGCTTTCTTT.

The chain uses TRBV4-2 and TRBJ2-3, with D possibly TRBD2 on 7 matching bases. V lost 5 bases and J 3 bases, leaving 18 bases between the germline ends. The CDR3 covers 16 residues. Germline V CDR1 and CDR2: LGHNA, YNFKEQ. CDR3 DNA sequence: TGTGCCAGCAGCTTGGGGGCCGGGGGACTAACAGATACGCAGTATTTT. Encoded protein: CASSLGAGGLTDTQYF.

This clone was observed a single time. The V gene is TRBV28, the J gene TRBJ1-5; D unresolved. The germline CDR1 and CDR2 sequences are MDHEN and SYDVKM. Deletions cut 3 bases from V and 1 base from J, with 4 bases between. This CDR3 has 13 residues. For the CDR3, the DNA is TGTGCCAGCAGTTTTGACAGCAATCAGCCCCAGCATTTT. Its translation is CASSFDSNQPQHF.

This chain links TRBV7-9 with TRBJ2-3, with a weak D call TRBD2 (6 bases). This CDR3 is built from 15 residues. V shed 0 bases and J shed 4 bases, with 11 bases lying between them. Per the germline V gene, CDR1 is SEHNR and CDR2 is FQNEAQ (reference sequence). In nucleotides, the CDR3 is TGTGCCAGCAGCTTAGCGTCCGGGAGAGCAGATACGCAGTATTTT. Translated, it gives CASSLASGRADTQYF.

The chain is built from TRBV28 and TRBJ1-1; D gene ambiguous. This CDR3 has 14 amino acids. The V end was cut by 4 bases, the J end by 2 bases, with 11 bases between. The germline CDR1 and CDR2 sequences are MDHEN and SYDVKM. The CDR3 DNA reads TGTGCCAGCAGTTGGGCGGGGTCCAACACTGAAGCTTTCTTT. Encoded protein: CASSWAGSNTEAFF.

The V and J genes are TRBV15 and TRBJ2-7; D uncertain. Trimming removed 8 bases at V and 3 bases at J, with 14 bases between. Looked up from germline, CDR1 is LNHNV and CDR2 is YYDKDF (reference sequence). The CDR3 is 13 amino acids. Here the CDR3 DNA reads TGTGCCACCGGAGTCAACCCTGACTACGAGCAGTACTTC. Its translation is CATGVNPDYEQYF. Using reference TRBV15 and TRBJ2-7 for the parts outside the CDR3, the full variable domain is DAMVIQNPRYQVTQFGKPVTLSCSQTLNHNVMYWYQQKSSQAPKLLFHYYDKDFNNEADTPDNFQSRRPNTSFCFLDIRSPGLGDTAMYLCATGVNPDYEQYFGPGTRLTVT.

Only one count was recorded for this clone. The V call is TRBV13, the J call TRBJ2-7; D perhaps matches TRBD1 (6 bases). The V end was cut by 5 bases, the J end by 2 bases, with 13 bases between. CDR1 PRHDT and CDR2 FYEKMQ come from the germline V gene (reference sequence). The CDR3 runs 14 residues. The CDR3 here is CASSPPGVTYEQYF. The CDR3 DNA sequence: TGTGCCAGCAGCCCCCCAGGGGTAACCTACGAGCAGTACTTC.

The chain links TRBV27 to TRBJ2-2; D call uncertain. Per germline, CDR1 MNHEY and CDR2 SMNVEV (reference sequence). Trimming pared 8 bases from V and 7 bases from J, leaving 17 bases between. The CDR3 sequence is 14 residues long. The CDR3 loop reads CASRDNPLNGELFF. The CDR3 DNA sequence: TGTGCCAGCCGTGACAACCCTTTGAACGGGGAGCTGTTTTTT.

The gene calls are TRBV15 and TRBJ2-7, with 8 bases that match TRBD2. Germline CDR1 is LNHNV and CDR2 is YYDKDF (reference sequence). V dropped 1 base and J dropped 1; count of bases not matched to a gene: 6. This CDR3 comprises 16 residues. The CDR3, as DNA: TGTGCCACCAGCAGAGCTTTTACTAGCGGATCCTACGAGCAGTACTTC. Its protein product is CATSRAFTSGSYEQYF.

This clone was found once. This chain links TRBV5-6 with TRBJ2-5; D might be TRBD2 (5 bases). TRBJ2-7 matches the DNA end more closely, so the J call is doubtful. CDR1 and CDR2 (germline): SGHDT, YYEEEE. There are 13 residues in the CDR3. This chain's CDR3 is CASSAGVSYEQYF. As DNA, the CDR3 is TGTGCCAGCAGCGCCGGGGTCTCCTACGAGCAGTACTTC.

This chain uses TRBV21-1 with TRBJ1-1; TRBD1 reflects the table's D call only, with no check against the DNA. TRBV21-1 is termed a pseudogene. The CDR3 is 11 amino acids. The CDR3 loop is CASIRQVEAFF. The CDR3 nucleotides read TGTGCCAGCATCCGACAGGTAGAAGCTTTCTTT.

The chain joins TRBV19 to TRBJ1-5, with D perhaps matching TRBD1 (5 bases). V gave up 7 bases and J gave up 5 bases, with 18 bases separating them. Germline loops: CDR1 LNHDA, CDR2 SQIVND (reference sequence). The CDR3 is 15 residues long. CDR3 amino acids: CASTPREGKYQPQHF. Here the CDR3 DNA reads TGTGCCAGTACCCCTCGGGAGGGGAAGTATCAGCCCCAGCATTTT. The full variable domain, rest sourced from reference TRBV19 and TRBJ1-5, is DGGITQSPKYLFRKEGQNVTLSCEQNLNHDAMYWYRQDPGQGLRLIYYSQIVNDFQKGDIAEGYSVSREKKESFPLTVTSAQKNPTAFYLCASTPREGKYQPQHFGDGTRLSIL.

The DNA of the CDR3 is TGTGCCAGCAGTTTTGGACTATACACAGATACGCAGTATTTT. Protein: CASSFGLYTDTQYF. The V gene is TRBV28, the J gene TRBJ2-3, with D possibly matching TRBD2 (6 bases). V was pared by 3 bases and J by 2 bases, with 9 bases between. The CDR3 runs to 14 residues. Germline V CDR1 and CDR2: MDHEN, SYDVKM.

The CDR3 DNA is TGTGCCAGCAGCGACAGGTATAATGAAAAACTGTTTTTT. Translation: CASSDRYNEKLFF. V gene TRBV6-5 combines with J gene TRBJ1-4, with D possibly matching TRBD1 (6 bases). Germline-derived CDR1 and CDR2 are MNHEY and SVGAGI. The CDR3 runs to 13 residues. V was pared by 6 bases and J by 4 bases, with 9 bases between.

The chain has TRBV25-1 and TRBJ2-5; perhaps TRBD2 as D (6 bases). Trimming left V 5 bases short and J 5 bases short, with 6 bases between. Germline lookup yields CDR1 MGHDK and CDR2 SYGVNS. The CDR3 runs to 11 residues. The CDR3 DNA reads TGTGCCAGCAGTCTAGCGGAGACCCAGTACTTC. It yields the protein CASSLAETQYF.

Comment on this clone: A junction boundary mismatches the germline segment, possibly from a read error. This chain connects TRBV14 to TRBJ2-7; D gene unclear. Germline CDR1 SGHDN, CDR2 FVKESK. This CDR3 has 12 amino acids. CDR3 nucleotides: TGTGCCACCAGCAAGGGCCCCTACGAGCAGTACTTC. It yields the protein CATSKGPYEQYF.

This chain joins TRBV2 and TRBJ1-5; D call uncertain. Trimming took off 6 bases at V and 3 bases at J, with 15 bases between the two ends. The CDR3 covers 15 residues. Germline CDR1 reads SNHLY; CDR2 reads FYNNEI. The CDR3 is CASRPAPLNNQPQHF. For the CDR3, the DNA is TGTGCCAGCAGACCCGCCCCGCTTAACAATCAGCCCCAGCATTTT.

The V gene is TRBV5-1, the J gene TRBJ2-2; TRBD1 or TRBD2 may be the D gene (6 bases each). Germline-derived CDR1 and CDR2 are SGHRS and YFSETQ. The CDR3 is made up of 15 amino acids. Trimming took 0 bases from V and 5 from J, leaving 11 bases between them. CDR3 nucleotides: TGCGCCAGCAGCTTGGTGACAGGACTAACCGGGGAGCTGTTTTTT. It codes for CASSLVTGLTGELFF.

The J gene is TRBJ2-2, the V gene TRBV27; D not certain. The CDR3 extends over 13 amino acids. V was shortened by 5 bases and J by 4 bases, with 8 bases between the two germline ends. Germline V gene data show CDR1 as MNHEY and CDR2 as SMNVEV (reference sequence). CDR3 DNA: TGTGCCAGCAGTGTGGAGCCCACCGGGGAGCTGTTTTTT. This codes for CASSVEPTGELFF.

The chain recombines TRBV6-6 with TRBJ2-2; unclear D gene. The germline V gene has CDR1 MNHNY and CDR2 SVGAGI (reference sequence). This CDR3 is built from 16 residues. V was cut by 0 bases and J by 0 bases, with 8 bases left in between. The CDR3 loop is CASSYSGRANTGELFF. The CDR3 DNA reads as TGTGCCAGCAGTTACTCAGGCCGAGCGAACACCGGGGAGCTGTTTTTT.

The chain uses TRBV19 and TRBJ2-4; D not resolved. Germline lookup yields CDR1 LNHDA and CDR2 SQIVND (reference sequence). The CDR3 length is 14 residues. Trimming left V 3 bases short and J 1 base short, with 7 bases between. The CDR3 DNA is TGTGCCAGTAGTATTGCGGTTGCCAAAAACATTCAGTACTTC. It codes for CASSIAVAKNIQYF.

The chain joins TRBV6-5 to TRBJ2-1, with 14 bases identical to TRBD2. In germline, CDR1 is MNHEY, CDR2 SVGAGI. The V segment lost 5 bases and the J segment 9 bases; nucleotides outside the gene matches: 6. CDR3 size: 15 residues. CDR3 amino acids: CASSPGTSGRREQFF. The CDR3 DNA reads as TGTGCCAGCAGTCCAGGGACTAGCGGGAGACGTGAGCAGTTCTTC.

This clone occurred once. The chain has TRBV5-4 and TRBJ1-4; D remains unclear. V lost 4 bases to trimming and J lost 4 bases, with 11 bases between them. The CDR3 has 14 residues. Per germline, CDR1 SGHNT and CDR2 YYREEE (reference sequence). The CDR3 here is CASSPAANNEKLFF. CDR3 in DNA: TGTGCCAGCAGCCCGGCTGCCAATAATGAAAAACTGTTTTTT.

The CDR3, as DNA: TGTGCCAGCAGTTTAGGACAGGGATGGGACACTGAAGCTTTCTTT. This sequence encodes CASSLGQGWDTEAFF. The V call is TRBV28, the J call TRBJ1-1; 8 positions agree with TRBD1. The germline V gene encodes CDR1 MDHEN and CDR2 SYDVKM. With 2 bases clipped from V and 3 bases from J, the junction kept 5 bases outside the gene matches. There are 15 residues in the CDR3.

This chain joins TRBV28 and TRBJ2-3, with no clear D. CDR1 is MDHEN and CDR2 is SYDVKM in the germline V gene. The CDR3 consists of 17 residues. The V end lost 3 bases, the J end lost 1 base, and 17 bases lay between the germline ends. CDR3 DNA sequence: TGTGCCAGCAGTTTGGCAGGAGAAATCGTGGGCACAGATACGCAGTATTTT. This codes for CASSLAGEIVGTDTQYF.

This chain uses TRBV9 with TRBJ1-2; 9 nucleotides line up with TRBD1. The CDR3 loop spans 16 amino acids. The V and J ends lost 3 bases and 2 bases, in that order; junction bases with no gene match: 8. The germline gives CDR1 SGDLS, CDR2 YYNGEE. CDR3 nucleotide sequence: TGTGCCAGCAGCGGGCCAGGACAGGGGCACAACTATGGCTACACCTTC. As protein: CASSGPGQGHNYGYTF.